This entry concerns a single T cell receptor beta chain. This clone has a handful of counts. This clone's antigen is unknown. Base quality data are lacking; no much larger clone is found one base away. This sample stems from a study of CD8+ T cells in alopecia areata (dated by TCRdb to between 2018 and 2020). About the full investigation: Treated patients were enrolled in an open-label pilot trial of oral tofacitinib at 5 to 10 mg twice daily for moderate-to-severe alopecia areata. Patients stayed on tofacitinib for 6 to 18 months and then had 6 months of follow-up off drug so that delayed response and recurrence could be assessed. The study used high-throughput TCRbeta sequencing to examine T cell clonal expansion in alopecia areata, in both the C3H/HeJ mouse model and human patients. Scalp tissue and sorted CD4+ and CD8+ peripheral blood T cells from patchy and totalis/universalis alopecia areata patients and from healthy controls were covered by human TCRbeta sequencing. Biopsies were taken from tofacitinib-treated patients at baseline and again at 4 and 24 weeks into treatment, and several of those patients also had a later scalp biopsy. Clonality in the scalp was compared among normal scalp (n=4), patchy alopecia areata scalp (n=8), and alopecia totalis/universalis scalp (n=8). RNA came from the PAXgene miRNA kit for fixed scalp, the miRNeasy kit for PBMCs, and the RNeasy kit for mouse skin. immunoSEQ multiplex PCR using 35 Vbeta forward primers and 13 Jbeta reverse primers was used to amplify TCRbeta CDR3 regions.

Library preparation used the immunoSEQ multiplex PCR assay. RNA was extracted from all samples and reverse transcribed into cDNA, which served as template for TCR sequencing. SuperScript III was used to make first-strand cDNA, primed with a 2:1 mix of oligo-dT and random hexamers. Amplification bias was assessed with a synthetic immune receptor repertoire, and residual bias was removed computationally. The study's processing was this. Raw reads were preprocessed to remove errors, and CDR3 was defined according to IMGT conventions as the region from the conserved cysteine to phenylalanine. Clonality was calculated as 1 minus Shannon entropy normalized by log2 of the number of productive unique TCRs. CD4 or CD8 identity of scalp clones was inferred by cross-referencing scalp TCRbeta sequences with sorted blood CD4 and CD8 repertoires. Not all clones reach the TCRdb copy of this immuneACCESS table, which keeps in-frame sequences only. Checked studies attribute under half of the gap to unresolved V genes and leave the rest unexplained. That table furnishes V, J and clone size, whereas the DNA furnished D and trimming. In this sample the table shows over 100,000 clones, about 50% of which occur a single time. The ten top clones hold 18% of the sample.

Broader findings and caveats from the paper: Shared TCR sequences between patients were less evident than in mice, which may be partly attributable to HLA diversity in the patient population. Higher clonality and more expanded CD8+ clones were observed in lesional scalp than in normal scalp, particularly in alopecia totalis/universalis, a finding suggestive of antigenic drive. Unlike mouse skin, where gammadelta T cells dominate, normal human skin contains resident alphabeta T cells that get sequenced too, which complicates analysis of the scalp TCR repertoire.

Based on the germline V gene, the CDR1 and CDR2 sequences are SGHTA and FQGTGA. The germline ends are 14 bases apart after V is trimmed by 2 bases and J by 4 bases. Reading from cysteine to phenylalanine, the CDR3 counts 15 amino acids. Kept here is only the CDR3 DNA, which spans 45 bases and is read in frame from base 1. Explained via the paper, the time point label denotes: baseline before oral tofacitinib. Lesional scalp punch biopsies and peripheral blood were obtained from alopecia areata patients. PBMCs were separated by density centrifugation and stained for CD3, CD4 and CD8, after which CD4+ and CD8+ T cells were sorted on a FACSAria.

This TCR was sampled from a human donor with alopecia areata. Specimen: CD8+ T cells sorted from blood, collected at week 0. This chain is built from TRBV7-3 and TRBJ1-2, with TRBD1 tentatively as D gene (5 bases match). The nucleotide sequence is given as TGTGCCAGCAGCTTAGCGGGGGGTAATGGCTATGGCTACACCTTC. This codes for CASSLAGGNGYGYTF.